This entry describes one T cell receptor (beta chain). The antigen remains undetermined. Using immunoSEQ multiplex PCR, the repertoire was profiled, and TCRdb retains in-frame clones only, with some absent. Here the sample spans 1.6 million or so clones, approximately 98.5% being singletons. The entry originates in a study of shared clonotypes between healthy human individuals. Study details: Two female and a few male donors aged 18 to 49 were enrolled. Per-donor plates numbered three CD4 naive, three CD4 memory, two CD8 naive and one CD8 memory. Whole-study results and caveats: The donor pool, a small one, limited the genetic and exposure-history diversity represented.

Looked up from germline, CDR1 is SGHTS and CDR2 is YDEGEE. The CDR3 covers 15 residues. The V gene lost 0 bases and the J gene lost 5 bases, with 11 bases spanning the gap. The chain links TRBV5-8 to TRBJ1-4; no firm D call. Sequencing input: naive CD4+ T cells sorted from blood. Subset given: CD45RA+ positively selected. The source is a man between 25 and 39 years old in good health. CDR3 amino acids: CASSLVRSGNEKLFF. The DNA of the CDR3 is TGTGCCAGCAGCTTGGTTAGGTCGGGGAATGAAAAACTGTTTTTT.